The sequence of this T cell receptor beta chain was determined in a study of T cell responses to AZD1222 COVID-19 vaccine. Whole-study context: Investigators merged groups given second doses at roughly 4 or roughly 12 weeks. Study results and limitations: Of the AZD1222 recipients, only five or six were seropositive at baseline. Dominant at 160-218 and 743-854, vaccine-associated CD4 TCRs also spanned spike. Donors in the cohort were predominantly white British and more often female, and clonal diversity was possibly underestimated.

Of note for this clone: The antigen is unknown.

The germline CDR1 and CDR2 sequences are SGHTA and FQGTGA. The CDR3 is 15 residues long. Trimming removed 2 bases from V and 3 bases from J, with 13 bases in between. The table came from immunoSEQ multiplex PCR; TCRdb's copy has only in-frame clones and leaves some out. The sample includes roughly 100,000 clones, less than 95% of them seen just once. The specimen was peripheral blood, collected on day 0 of AZD1222 vaccination. The gene calls are TRBV7-3 and TRBJ1-1; D is ambiguous. This receptor was identified in an adult in good health. CDR3 protein: CASSLRPLGHTEAFF. The DNA for the CDR3 is TGTGCCAGCAGCTTACGTCCTCTCGGGCACACTGAAGCTTTCTTT.